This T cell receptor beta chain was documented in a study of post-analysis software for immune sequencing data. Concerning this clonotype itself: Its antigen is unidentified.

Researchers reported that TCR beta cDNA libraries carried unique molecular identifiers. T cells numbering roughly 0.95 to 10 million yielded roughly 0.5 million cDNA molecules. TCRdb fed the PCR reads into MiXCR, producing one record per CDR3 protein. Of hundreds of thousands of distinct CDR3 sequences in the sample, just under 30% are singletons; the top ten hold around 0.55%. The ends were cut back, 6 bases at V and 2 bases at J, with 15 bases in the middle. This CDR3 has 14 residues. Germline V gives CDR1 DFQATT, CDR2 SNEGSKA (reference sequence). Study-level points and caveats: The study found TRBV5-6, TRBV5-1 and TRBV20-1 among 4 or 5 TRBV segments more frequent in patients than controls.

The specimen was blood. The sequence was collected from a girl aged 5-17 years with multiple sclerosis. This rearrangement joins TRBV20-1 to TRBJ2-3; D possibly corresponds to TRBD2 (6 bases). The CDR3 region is CSARDLGNTDTQYF. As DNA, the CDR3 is TGCAGTGCCCGGGACTTGGGGAACACAGATACGCAGTATTTT.